These 27 T cell receptor beta chains share one sample of origin, sequenced in a study of T cell clonality in common variable immunodeficiency. Whole-study findings and limits: Fewer deletions and N-nucleotide insertions were reportedly seen in common variable immunodeficiency TCR beta sequences.

What these receptors recognize is not known. Method: immunoSEQ multiplex PCR; TCRdb's copy keeps in-frame clones and lacks some. Altogether 14,000 or so clones were found in the sample, and no singletons occur. Sample: peripheral blood mononuclear cells. These receptors all come from a human donor with common variable immunodeficiency.

This clone has more than one count but fewer than ten. Sequencing ends 3 residues short of the CDR3 end; the germline J gene provides the rest. V gene TRBV7-2 combines with J gene TRBJ1-5; D perhaps matches TRBD1 (6 bases). Trimming removed 3 bases at V and 3 bases at J, with 12 bases between. CDR1 SGHTA and CDR2 FQGNSA come from the germline V gene. The CDR3 is 15 amino acids. The part of the CDR3 DNA that was read is TGTGCCAGCAGCTTGAACCGGGACAACAATCAGCCC. Protein: CASSLNRDNNQP. The full CDR3 sequence reads CASSLNRDNNQPQHF.

To note about this clone: The CDR3 is cut off 3 residues early in the read; its end comes from the germline J gene. This CDR3 is also generated by other DNA sequences in the sample. The chain carries TRBV19 and TRBJ2-7; 10 bases are shared with TRBD1. This CDR3 contains 14 residues. The germline gives CDR1 LNHDA, CDR2 SQIVND (reference sequence). V was clipped by 7 bases and J by 3 bases; unmatched bases: 6. CDR3 region: CASTPTGGIYEQYF. The DNA read from the CDR3 is TGTGCCAGTACCCCGACAGGGGGCATCTACGAG.

This clone was seen a few times. The read halts 3 residues ahead of the CDR3 end, with the missing end drawn from the germline J gene. The chain joins TRBV18 to TRBJ2-7, with 8 bases identical to TRBD1. Germline V CDR1 and CDR2: KGHSH, LQKENI. V shed 3 bases and J 2 bases; nucleotides not matched to a gene: 6. This CDR3 spans 15 amino acids. CDR3 region: CASSPGTGRAYEQYF. The DNA read from the CDR3 is TGTGCCAGCTCACCGGGGACAGGCAGGGCCTACGAG.

This clone is medium-sized. The read halts 3 residues ahead of the CDR3 end, with the missing end drawn from the germline J gene. The chain links TRBV5-4 to TRBJ1-1; D might be TRBD1 (6 bases). Trimming shortened V by 1 base and J by 4 bases, and 8 bases separated the two germline ends. This CDR3 comprises 13 residues. Germline CDR1 SGHNT, CDR2 YYREEE (reference sequence). CDR3 region: CASSLQGPTEAFF. CDR3 bases read: TGTGCCAGCAGCTTGCAGGGGCCCACTGAA.

With respect to this clone: The read halts 3 residues ahead of the CDR3 end, with the missing end drawn from the germline J gene. The chain couples TRBV19 to TRBJ1-4, with TRBD1 matching over 8 bases. Per germline, CDR1 LNHDA and CDR2 SQIVND (reference sequence). The CDR3 has 14 amino acids. The trim removed 3 bases at V and 6 bases at J, leaving 3 bases unmatched. CDR3 bases read: TGTGCCAGTAGTATTGGACAGGGTTATGAAAAA. Amino acid sequence: CASSIGQGYEK. The full CDR3 reads CASSIGQGYEKLFF.

As regards this clone: The DNA ends 3 residues before the CDR3 does, and the rest of the CDR3 is filled in from the germline J gene. V and J are TRBV19 and TRBJ2-7, with 8 positions matching TRBD2. V lost 5 bases to trimming and J lost 1 base; unmatched junction nucleotides: 4. CDR3 size: 14 residues. The germline gives CDR1 LNHDA, CDR2 SQIVND (reference sequence). CDR3 loop: CASSPRGGSYEQYF. The sequenced part of the CDR3 DNA is TGTGCCAGTAGTCCTCGGGGGGGGTCCTACGAG.

As to this clone: Read coverage stops 3 residues before the CDR3 terminus; the germline J gene supplies the remainder. The chain links TRBV7-3 to TRBJ1-1; D remains unclear. V was trimmed by 0 bases and J by 3 bases, leaving 5 bases between them. Looked up from germline, CDR1 is SGHTA and CDR2 is FQGTGA. CDR3 length: 13 residues. The CDR3: CASSLTRDTEAFF. The sequenced CDR3 bases are TGTGCCAGCAGCTTAACAAGGGACACTGAA.

This clone was counted at least ten times. The missing CDR3 end, 3 residues past where the read stops, is filled in from the germline J gene. The chain uses TRBV19 and TRBJ1-2; possible D gene TRBD1, 5 bases. Trimming took off 3 bases at V and 2 bases at J, with 10 bases between the two ends. Germline CDR1 reads LNHDA; CDR2 reads SQIVND (reference sequence). The CDR3 runs to 14 residues. The sequenced CDR3 bases are TGTGCCAGTAGTATCGGGGGAACAAACTATGGC. Residues: CASSIGGTNYG. The entire CDR3 protein is CASSIGGTNYGYTF.

On this clone itself: The CDR3 end lies 3 residues beyond the end of the read and is filled in from the germline J gene. V gene TRBV18 combines with J gene TRBJ2-7; D unclear. The CDR3 spans 11 residues. Trimming pared 3 bases from V and 4 bases from J, leaving 4 bases between. Germline values: CDR1 KGHSH, CDR2 LQKENI. The sequenced CDR3 bases are TGTGCCAGCTCACCCAATTACGAG. As protein: CASSPNYE. The CDR3 reads in full as CASSPNYEQYF.

This clone was detected a few times. The sequence runs out 3 residues before the end of the CDR3; the remainder is reconstructed from the germline J gene. The chain has TRBV7-6 and TRBJ1-5, with D perhaps TRBD1 (5 bases). This CDR3 comprises 13 residues. In germline, CDR1 is SGHVS, CDR2 FNYEAQ. Trimming stripped 5 bases from V and 3 bases from J, with 8 bases between. The CDR3 bases that were read are TGTGCCAGCAGCACGGGGGTCAATCAGCCC. Its translation is CASSTGVNQP. The full-length CDR3 reads as CASSTGVNQPQHF.

As to this clone: The CDR3 end lies 3 residues beyond the end of the read and is filled in from the germline J gene. The chain carries TRBV7-3 and TRBJ2-7, with D tentatively TRBD1 (5 bases). There are 13 residues in the CDR3. V gave up 5 bases and J gave up 5 bases, with 13 bases separating them. From germline, CDR1 is SGHTA and CDR2 FQGTGA. The sequenced CDR3 bases are TGTGCCAGCAGCGCACCAGGGTCCGACGAG. Translation gives CASSAPGSDE. The entire CDR3 protein reads CASSAPGSDEQYF.

On this clone itself: The observed sequence ends 3 residues before the CDR3 terminus, with the missing tail filled in from the germline J gene. This sequence joins TRBV7-9 and TRBJ1-2, with D hard to call. CDR3 length: 13 residues. From germline, CDR1 is SEHNR and CDR2 FQNEAQ (reference sequence). V lost 1 base and J lost 4, with 7 bases in between. CDR3 DNA, as far as it was read: TGTGCCAGCAGCTTAGGTGCCGGCTATGGC. Translating gives CASSLGAGYG. The whole CDR3 region reads CASSLGAGYGYTF.

Remarks on this clone: Read data end 3 residues before the CDR3 end; the end is taken from the germline J gene. The chain links TRBV19 to TRBJ2-1; 8 positions match TRBD1. The CDR3 totals 16 residues. V lost 3 bases, J lost 7 bases, and 11 bases stayed unmatched. Germline V CDR1 and CDR2: LNHDA, SQIVND (reference sequence). The sequenced part of the CDR3 DNA is TGTGCCAGTAGTATCACCCTTGGGACAGGTCAGAATGAG. Translated: CASSITLGTGQNE. The complete CDR3 sequence is CASSITLGTGQNEQFF.

A few counts support this clone. The read gets to within 3 residues of the CDR3 end, and the germline J gene fills in the rest. This sequence joins TRBV2 and TRBJ2-7; maybe TRBD1 (6 bases). V was trimmed by 2 bases and J by 1 base, leaving 12 bases between them. The V gene's germline CDR1 is SNHLY and CDR2 FYNNEI. CDR3 size: 15 residues. CDR3 DNA, as far as it was read: TGTGCCAGCAGTGAATGGCAGGGGATTTCCTACGAG. It yields the protein CASSEWQGISYE. The entire CDR3 reads CASSEWQGISYEQYF.

This clone came up a few times. The read comes to an end 3 residues before the CDR3 does, leaving the germline J gene to fill in the end. The chain links TRBV18 to TRBJ2-7, with 7 bases lining up with TRBD1. CDR1 KGHSH and CDR2 LQKENI come from the germline V gene. The CDR3 totals 14 residues. Losses at the gene ends were 4 bases for V and 3 bases for J; bases not matched to a gene: 6. CDR3 sequence reads: CASSLYGQDYEQYF. Partial CDR3 DNA: TGTGCCAGCTCACTTTACGGACAGGACTACGAG.

This clone was counted only a few times. The DNA ends 3 residues before the CDR3 does, and the rest of the CDR3 is filled in from the germline J gene. The rearrangement uses TRBV2 and TRBJ2-3; 10 bases match TRBD2. This CDR3 has 16 amino acids. CDR1 SNHLY and CDR2 FYNNEI come from the germline V gene. Losses at the gene ends were 4 bases for V and 6 bases for J; bases not matched to a gene: 10. CDR3 bases read: TGTGCCAGCAGTGTTTCTCTAGCGGGGGCCGGTGATACG. Its translation is CASSVSLAGAGDT. From start to end, the CDR3 is CASSVSLAGAGDTQYF.

This clone was picked up a small number of times. The read falls 3 residues short of the CDR3 end, and the missing part is taken from the germline J gene. The V gene is TRBV7-8, the J gene TRBJ2-7; perhaps TRBD2 as D (6 bases). Germline V gene data show CDR1 as SGHVS and CDR2 as FQNEAQ. This CDR3 contains 15 residues. With 1 base removed from V and 0 bases from J, the gap between germline ends came to 10 bases. The covered CDR3 bases are TGTGCCAGCAGCTTAGTGGCGGGGAGCTCCTACGAG. The encoded protein is CASSLVAGSSYE. The whole CDR3 sequence is CASSLVAGSSYEQYF.

Points on this clone: The CDR3 end is not reached by the read, which stops 3 residues before it; the germline J gene fills it in. The chain uses TRBV5-6 and TRBJ2-7; 10 nucleotides agree with TRBD1. This CDR3 is built from 14 residues. J gave up 4 bases and V 3 bases, and 4 bases lay outside the gene matches. The germline gives CDR1 SGHDT, CDR2 YYEEEE. The sequenced CDR3 bases are TGTGCCAGCAGCTCCGACAGGGGGCTGTACGAG. Translation: CASSSDRGLYE. The complete CDR3 sequence is CASSSDRGLYEQYF.

The table lists this clone with a few counts. Sequencing ends 3 residues short of the CDR3 end; the germline J gene provides the rest. The chain has TRBV7-2 and TRBJ1-5; tentative D call: TRBD1 (6 bases). There are 14 residues in the CDR3. V was cut by 1 base and J by 2 bases, with 6 bases left in between. Germline V gene lookup returns CDR1 SGHTA and CDR2 FQGNSA. CDR3 residues: CASSLGQGNQPQHF. CDR3 DNA (partial): TGTGCCAGCAGCTTAGGACAGGGCAATCAGCCC. Based on the CDR3 plus reference TRBV7-2 and TRBJ1-5, the full variable domain is GAGVSQSPSNKVTEKGKDVELRCDPISGHTALYWYRQSLGQGLEFLIYFQGNSAPDKSGLPSDRFSAERTGGSVSTLTIQRTQQEDSAVYLCASSLGQGNQPQHFGDGTRLSIL.

Concerning this clone: From the germline J gene comes the end of the CDR3, since the read stops 3 residues before it. The J gene is TRBJ2-7, the V gene TRBV7-2; maybe TRBD2 (6 bases). CDR1 is SGHTA, CDR2 FQGNSA, per germline. The CDR3 is 15 residues long. V dropped 2 bases and J dropped 1 base, with 12 bases sitting between them. Incomplete CDR3 DNA: TGTGCCAGCAGCTTAAGTGGCGGGGTGTCCTACGAG. Protein product: CASSLSGGVSYE. The entire CDR3 is CASSLSGGVSYEQYF. Full variable domain (rest looked up from reference TRBV7-2 and TRBJ2-7): GAGVSQSPSNKVTEKGKDVELRCDPISGHTALYWYRQSLGQGLEFLIYFQGNSAPDKSGLPSDRFSAERTGGSVSTLTIQRTQQEDSAVYLCASSLSGGVSYEQYFGPGTRLTVT.

As regards this clone: The sequence runs out 3 residues before the end of the CDR3; the remainder is reconstructed from the germline J gene. V and J are TRBV7-9 and TRBJ1-2; D gene uncertain. The CDR3 totals 13 residues. Deletions cut 6 bases from V and 6 bases from J, with 14 bases between. CDR1 and CDR2 from the germline V gene are SEHNR and FQNEAQ (reference sequence). The CDR3 DNA, read in part, is TGTGCCAGCAGGAGCGCGGGGAAACATGGC. This gives the protein CASRSAGKHG. The whole CDR3 is CASRSAGKHGYTF.

This clone occurred a few times. The sequenced fragment ends 3 residues before the CDR3 boundary, so the rest is inferred from the germline J gene. The chain carries TRBV6-2 or TRBV6-3 and TRBJ1-6; 8 bases match TRBD1. This CDR3 contains 17 residues. The trim removed 0 bases at V and 6 bases at J, leaving 7 bases unmatched. Per the germline V gene, CDR1 is MNHEY and CDR2 is SVGEGT. Incomplete CDR3 DNA: TGTGCCAGCAGTTACTCTCCCGGACAGGGTGGTAATTCACCC. Amino acids: CASSYSPGQGGNSP. The whole CDR3 protein reads CASSYSPGQGGNSPLHF.

This clone has a handful of counts. The CDR3 end lies 3 residues beyond the end of the read and is filled in from the germline J gene. This chain uses TRBV18 with TRBJ1-3; 9 nucleotides agree with TRBD1. The CDR3 sequence is 17 residues long. V dropped 3 bases and J dropped 2; count of bases not matched to a gene: 8. Germline assignment: CDR1 KGHSH and CDR2 LQKENI. Partial CDR3 DNA: TGTGCCAGCTCACCCCGACTCACAGGGGGCACTGGAAACACC. Translated: CASSPRLTGGTGNT. The full CDR3 is CASSPRLTGGTGNTIYF.

Notes on this clone: The read ends 3 residues early relative to the CDR3; the germline J gene fills the gap. The chain employs TRBV7-2 and TRBJ1-3; 9 bases align to TRBD1. Per germline, CDR1 SGHTA and CDR2 FQGNSA. The CDR3 contains 15 residues. Germline trimming cut 1 base from V and 6 bases from J; bases unmatched to any gene: 4. The CDR3 reads CASSLVGTGLNTIYF. CDR3 DNA (partial): TGTGCCAGCAGCTTAGTGGGGACAGGGCTAAACACC.

This clone turned up a few times. The missing CDR3 end, 3 residues past where the read stops, is filled in from the germline J gene. This rearrangement joins TRBV19 to TRBJ2-7, with TRBD1 identical over 9 bases. The J segment lost 4 bases and the V segment lost 4 bases, leaving 8 bases of the junction unmatched. Germline CDR1 reads LNHDA; CDR2 reads SQIVND (reference sequence). This CDR3 comprises 15 residues. CDR3 in amino acids: CASSRGTGKGYEQYF. The part of the CDR3 DNA that was read is TGTGCCAGTAGTAGGGGGACAGGGAAGGGGTACGAG.

The CDR3 protein is CASSEAGTLYGYTF. CDR3 DNA, as far as it was read: TGTGCCAGCAGTGAAGCCGGGACACTCTATGGC. V gene TRBV6-1 combines with J gene TRBJ1-2; TRBD1 might be the D (6 bases). From the germline J gene comes the end of the CDR3, since the read stops 3 residues before it. The germline V and J ends were trimmed by 0 bases and 4 bases, with 9 bases remaining between them. The CDR3 loop spans 14 amino acids. Germline CDR1 MNHNS, CDR2 SASEGT.

This clone was seen a few times. The sequence runs out 3 residues before the end of the CDR3; the remainder is reconstructed from the germline J gene. The rearrangement joins TRBV19 to TRBJ2-5; D is unclear. The length of the CDR3 is 12 residues. Trimming shortened V by 2 bases and J by 4 bases, and 5 bases separated the two germline ends. Germline V gene data show CDR1 as LNHDA and CDR2 as SQIVND (reference sequence). The DNA read from the CDR3 is TGTGCCAGTAGTATACGAGGAGAGACC. This codes for CASSIRGET. In full, the CDR3 reads CASSIRGETQYF.